A selection of T cell receptor beta chains follows, all from one sample in a study of blood T cell repertoires in COVID-19. Data came from immunoSEQ multiplex PCR; TCRdb stores just in-frame clones and leaves some out. The table includes around 170,000 clones, approximately 90% detected once. The sample comprised peripheral blood. Every receptor here comes from a man in his fifties or sixties with acute or convalescent COVID-19. Both conserved end residues are part of each CDR3. The D gene is left open where the match is weak.

D gene	V gene	J gene	CDR3 protein
NA	TRBV7-9	TRBJ1-1	CASSLPHMNTEAFF
NA	TRBV6-1	TRBJ2-3	CASSEGQARYF
NA	TRBV29-1	TRBJ1-2	CSVVPTGKGGYTF
NA	TRBV5-1	TRBJ1-1	CASSNLRNGMNTEAFF
TRBD2	TRBV7-8	TRBJ2-2	CASSPRLAGEHGELFF
NA	TRBV30	TRBJ2-5	CAWSVQGAETQYF
TRBD2	TRBV5-1	TRBJ2-1	CASSLGLAGGSEQFF
NA	TRBV27	TRBJ1-2	CASSLSWGRGYGYTF
TRBD1	TRBV27	TRBJ1-2	CASRDGTGGRGYTF
TRBD1	TRBV3-1/TRBV3-2	TRBJ1-1	CASSSRRDSRMNTEAFF
NA	TRBV30	TRBJ1-4	CAWSRGGNNEKLFF
NA	TRBV5-1	TRBJ2-5	CASSWGDSKQETQYF
TRBD1	TRBV5-5	TRBJ1-1	CASSLIGQGGEAFF
NA	TRBV14	TRBJ2-3	CASSQVAGMADTQYF
NA	TRBV18	TRBJ2-5	CASSKTGQETQYF
TRBD2	TRBV6-6	TRBJ2-7	CASSPASGDSYEQYF
TRBD1	TRBV2	TRBJ2-1	CASMGQGYNEQFF
NA	TRBV3-1/TRBV3-2	TRBJ2-7	CASSQAQGTWYEQYF
TRBD1	TRBV2	TRBJ2-2	CASSADRGQITGELFF
TRBD2	TRBV6-2/TRBV6-3	TRBJ2-5	CASSSAGGPQTQYF
TRBD1	TRBV25-1	TRBJ2-4	CASSRGGGLAKNIQYF
NA	TRBV5-1	TRBJ1-1	CASSFLTGVNTEAFF
TRBD1	TRBV30	TRBJ1-1	CAWSLDRGTEAFF
TRBD2	TRBV18	TRBJ2-2	CASSPFSSGSRTGELFF